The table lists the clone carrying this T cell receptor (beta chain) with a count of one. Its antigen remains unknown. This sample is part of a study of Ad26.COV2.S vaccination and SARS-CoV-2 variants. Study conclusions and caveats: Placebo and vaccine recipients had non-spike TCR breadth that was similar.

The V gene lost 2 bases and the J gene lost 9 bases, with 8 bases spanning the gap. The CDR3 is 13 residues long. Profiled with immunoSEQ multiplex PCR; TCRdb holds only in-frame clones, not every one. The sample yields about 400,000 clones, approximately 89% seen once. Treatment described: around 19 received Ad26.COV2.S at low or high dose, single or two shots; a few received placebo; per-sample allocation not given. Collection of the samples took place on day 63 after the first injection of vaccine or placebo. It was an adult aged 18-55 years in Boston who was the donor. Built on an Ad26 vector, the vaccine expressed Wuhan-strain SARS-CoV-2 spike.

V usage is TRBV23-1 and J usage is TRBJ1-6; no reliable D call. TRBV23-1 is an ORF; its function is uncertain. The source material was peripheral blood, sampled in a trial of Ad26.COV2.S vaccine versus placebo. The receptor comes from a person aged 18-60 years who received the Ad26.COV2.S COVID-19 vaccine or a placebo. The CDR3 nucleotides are TGCGCCAGCAGTCAACCGGGTAGTTCACCCCTCCACTTT. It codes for CASSQPGSSPLHF.